The present T cell receptor beta chain was sequenced within a study of shared clonotypes between healthy human individuals. Across the study: The composition of the donors was a couple of women and a few men aged 18 to 49. Study results and caveats: Roughly 5% of naive CD4 clonotypes were shared across a few donors.

The assay was immunoSEQ multiplex PCR, and TCRdb's table has in-frame clones only and misses some. The sample contains around 1,900,000 clones, around 93% of which appear only once. As concerns this clone: The target antigen is unknown.

This CDR3 comprises 15 residues. Germline V gives CDR1 SEHNR, CDR2 FQNEAQ (reference sequence). The germline V and J ends were trimmed by 4 bases and 0 bases, with 10 bases remaining between them. Terminally differentiated effector memory CD45RA+ cells were excluded from the naive CD8 cells, which were CD45RO-negative and positively selected for CCR7. Only Caucasian adults living in Nashville, Tennessee made up the donor group. This chain links TRBV7-9 with TRBJ2-1; D unclear. The receptor's source is a man aged 18 to 29 in good health. Some clones in this sample may be carry-over from other donors' samples. Sequencing used naive CD8+ T cells from PBMCs. The CDR3 loop reads CASSSPLSSYNEQFF. CDR3 in DNA: TGTGCCAGCAGCTCCCCCCTAAGCTCCTACAATGAGCAGTTCTTC.